This entry lists 24 T cell receptor beta chains sequenced from one sample in a study of Ad26.COV2.S vaccination and SARS-CoV-2 variants. Clones were sequenced by immunoSEQ multiplex PCR, and TCRdb holds only the in-frame ones, with some missing. Here the sample spans about 480,000 clones, roughly 85% being singletons. Described treatment: about 20 received Ad26.COV2.S at low or high dose, single or two shots; five or six received placebo; per-sample allocation not given. Samples came from day 63 after the first vaccine or placebo injection. The material was peripheral blood, obtained in a trial of Ad26.COV2.S vaccine versus placebo. The receptors stem from a person between 18 and 65 years old who received the Ad26.COV2.S COVID-19 vaccine or a placebo.

The V call is TRBV6-5, the J call TRBJ1-2; no reliable D call. The CDR3 covers 11 residues. Germline lookup yields CDR1 MNHEY and CDR2 SVGAGI. Trimming took 6 bases from V and 6 from J, leaving 8 bases between them. The CDR3: CASRREDGYTF. Written as DNA, the CDR3 is TGTGCCAGCAGGCGGGAGGATGGCTACACCTTC.

The V call is TRBV2, the J call TRBJ2-7; TRBD1 matches at 8 bases. J was trimmed by 4 bases and V by 8 bases; bases with no gene match: 4. The germline V gene has CDR1 SNHLY and CDR2 FYNNEI. The CDR3 extends over 12 amino acids. The CDR3 reads CASGQGSYEQYF. As DNA, the CDR3 is TGTGCCAGCGGACAGGGAAGTTACGAGCAGTACTTC.

V usage is TRBV10-2 and J usage is TRBJ2-2; 9 bases are a match to TRBD2. Germline lookup yields CDR1 WSHSY and CDR2 SAAADI. After removal of 7 bases from V and 5 bases from J, the junction contained 8 bases not matched to a gene. The CDR3 sequence is 15 residues long. CDR3 in amino acids: CASTPSGRYTGELFF. The CDR3 region has the DNA TGCGCCAGCACGCCGAGCGGGAGGTATACCGGGGAGCTGTTTTTT.

The V call is TRBV27, the J call TRBJ1-6; 7 bases agree with TRBD1. Per the germline V gene, CDR1 is MNHEY and CDR2 is SMNVEV (reference sequence). This CDR3 comprises 13 residues. V dropped 8 bases and J dropped 8; count of bases not matched to a gene: 6. The DNA of the CDR3 is TGTGCCAGCTCGGTGGGACAGTATTCACCCCTCCACTTT. The encoded protein is CASSVGQYSPLHF.

The genes are TRBV5-1 and TRBJ2-2, with unresolved D. The CDR3 runs to 14 residues. CDR1 and CDR2 from the germline V gene are SGHRS and YFSETQ. Deletions cut 3 bases from V and 6 bases from J, with 12 bases between. The CDR3 DNA follows: TGCGCCAGCAGCTCATACACCCGATCCGGGGAGCTGTTTTTT. Protein: CASSSYTRSGELFF.

The V gene is TRBV24-1, the J gene TRBJ2-1; D perhaps matches TRBD2 (5 bases). This CDR3 contains 13 residues. CDR1 and CDR2 from the germline V gene are KGHDR and SFDVKD. V dropped 6 bases and J dropped 8 bases, with 13 bases sitting between them. The CDR3 DNA reads as TGTGCCACCAGTCGTGGGCTAGCCGATGAGCAGTTCTTC. This translates into CATSRGLADEQFF.

This CDR3 is CASSLVGGTQETQYF. Written as DNA, the CDR3 is TGCGCCAGCAGCTTGGTGGGGGGAACACAAGAGACCCAGTACTTC. J is TRBJ2-5 and V is TRBV5-1; TRBD2 might be the D (6 bases). V gave up 0 bases and J gave up 2 bases, with 11 bases separating them. This CDR3 is 15 amino acids long. Germline V gene lookup returns CDR1 SGHRS and CDR2 YFSETQ.

The chain employs TRBV19 and TRBJ1-1; no definite D call. With 5 bases removed from V and 1 base from J, the gap between germline ends came to 14 bases. CDR3 length: 15 residues. Germline assignment: CDR1 LNHDA and CDR2 SQIVND (reference sequence). The CDR3 DNA reads TGTGCCAGTAGTCGGAACGGGGTCCAGAACACTGAAGCTTTCTTT. Encoded protein: CASSRNGVQNTEAFF.

The J gene is TRBJ2-7, the V gene TRBV2; 8 bases are shared with TRBD1. Germline trimming cut 6 bases from V and 3 bases from J; bases unmatched to any gene: 7. Germline lookup yields CDR1 SNHLY and CDR2 FYNNEI. CDR3 length: 14 amino acids. The CDR3 DNA sequence: TGTGCCAGCAGAGACAGGGGAGGTTTCTACGAGCAGTACTTC. Translation: CASRDRGGFYEQYF. The variable domain in full, completed from reference TRBV2 and TRBJ2-7, reads EPEVTQTPSHQVTQMGQEVILRCVPISNHLYFYWYRQILGQKVEFLVSFYNNEISEKSEIFDDQFSVERPDGSNFTLKIRSTKLEDSAMYFCASRDRGGFYEQYFGPGTRLTVT.

Here the CDR3 reads CASSRLSSYNEQFF. In DNA form, the CDR3 reads TGTGCCAGCAGTCGCTTGAGCTCCTACAATGAGCAGTTCTTC. This chain connects TRBV5-6 to TRBJ2-1, with D unclear. The CDR3 contains 14 residues. From germline, CDR1 is SGHDT and CDR2 YYEEEE. V lost 5 bases and J lost 0, with 9 bases in between.

The chain joins TRBV3-1 (or the pseudogene TRBV3-2) to TRBJ2-5, with 15 bases lining up with TRBD2. The V segment lost 4 bases and the J segment 2 bases; nucleotides outside the gene matches: 2. This CDR3 is built from 16 residues. Germline CDR1 is LGHDT and CDR2 is YNNKEL (reference sequence). The CDR3 DNA is TGTGCCAGCAGCCCCGGACTAGCGGGAGGGCAAGAGACCCAGTACTTC. Translated: CASSPGLAGGQETQYF.

The V call is TRBV6-6, the J call TRBJ1-6; TRBD1 matches 8 bases. There are 15 residues in the CDR3. Trimming took 6 bases from V and 10 from J; bases not matched to a gene: 11. CDR1 is MNHNY, CDR2 SVGAGI, per germline (reference sequence). The DNA for the CDR3 is TGTGCCAGCAGGGGGGGGACAGGCGAATCATCACCCCTCCACTTT. It specifies CASRGGTGESSPLHF.

The V gene is TRBV5-1, the J gene TRBJ1-1; the match to TRBD1 covers 8 bases. The CDR3 sequence is 14 residues long. Looked up from germline, CDR1 is SGHRS and CDR2 is YFSETQ. V shed 0 bases, J shed 3 bases, and the junction held 1 base outside the gene matches. DNA of the CDR3: TGCGCCAGCAGCTTGGGGACAGGGTACACTGAAGCTTTCTTT. Its translation: CASSLGTGYTEAFF.

V gene TRBV27 combines with J gene TRBJ1-6; the D is unclear. Trimming removed 2 bases at V and 7 bases at J, with 9 bases between. The V gene's germline CDR1 is MNHEY and CDR2 SMNVEV (reference sequence). The CDR3 has 14 amino acids. For the CDR3, the DNA is TGTGCCAGCAGTTTAGAAACCGACAATTCACCCCTCCACTTT. This encodes CASSLETDNSPLHF.

The table lists this clone with a count of one. The rearrangement uses TRBV6-2 or TRBV6-3 and TRBJ1-1; no definite D call. Germline lookup yields CDR1 MNHEY and CDR2 SVGEGT. The length of the CDR3 is 13 residues. V was cut by 4 bases and J by 1 base, with 7 bases left in between. CDR3: CASSFGWNTEAFF. CDR3 coding DNA: TGTGCCAGCAGTTTCGGATGGAACACTGAAGCTTTCTTT.

J is TRBJ2-1 and V is TRBV3-1 (or the pseudogene TRBV3-2), with TRBD1 matching over 7 bases. The CDR3 is made up of 14 amino acids. Germline CDR1 and CDR2: LGHDT and YNNKEL (reference sequence). V dropped 3 bases and J dropped 4; count of bases not matched to a gene: 3. CDR3 in amino acids: CASSQPGQYNEQFF. The CDR3, as DNA: TGTGCCAGCAGCCAGCCGGGACAGTACAATGAGCAGTTCTTC.

This sequence joins TRBV30 and TRBJ2-7; no firm D call. The germline CDR1 and CDR2 sequences are GTSNPN and SVGIG (reference sequence). V was shortened by 0 bases and J by 5 bases, with 8 bases between the two germline ends. This CDR3 is 12 amino acids long. The DNA for the CDR3 is TGTGCCTGGAGTGTAATACAACACGAGCAGTACTTC. This encodes CAWSVIQHEQYF.

This clone appeared many times. The rearrangement uses TRBV4-3 and TRBJ2-7, with 11 bases aligning to TRBD2. The CDR3 length is 16 residues. Germline assignment: CDR1 LGHNA and CDR2 YSLEER. The V segment lost 3 bases and the J segment 3 bases; nucleotides outside the gene matches: 7. The chain's CDR3 is CASSQSVAGGGYEQYF. The CDR3 DNA reads TGCGCCAGCAGCCAGTCCGTAGCGGGAGGGGGCTACGAGCAGTACTTC.

This clone has more than one count but fewer than ten. The genes are TRBV6-2 or TRBV6-3 and TRBJ2-7; D gene uncertain. Germline CDR1 is MNHEY and CDR2 is SVGEGT. The ends were cut back, 2 bases at V and 3 bases at J, with 11 bases in the middle. The CDR3 has 14 amino acids. This CDR3 reads CASSYDKVLYEQYF. CDR3 bases: TGTGCCAGCAGTTACGATAAGGTGCTCTACGAGCAGTACTTC.

The V and J genes are TRBV15 and TRBJ1-5, with 10 nucleotides matching TRBD1. CDR3 length: 18 residues. The junction had 12 bases not matched to a gene; V was cut back by 5 bases and J by 2 bases. Germline CDR1 reads LNHNV; CDR2 reads YYDKDF (reference sequence). The CDR3 nucleotides read TGTGCCACCAGCTCCCAGCACTTTGGGACAGGGGGCAATCAGCCCCAGCATTTT. It encodes CATSSQHFGTGGNQPQHF.

The chain is built from TRBV27 and TRBJ2-1; TRBD2 aligns across 7 bases. In germline, CDR1 is MNHEY, CDR2 SMNVEV (reference sequence). The CDR3 runs to 21 residues. Unmatched junction bases numbered 23, after V lost 2 bases and J lost 4 bases. The CDR3 bases are TGTGCCAGCAGTTTAAATCGGGGAGAGAGGGGTGTAGGCGGGAGATACAATGAGCAGTTCTTC. Its translation is CASSLNRGERGVGGRYNEQFF.

The chain has TRBV23-1 and TRBJ1-2; TRBD1 is a possible D gene (5 bases). TRBV23-1 is flagged as an ORF with uncertain function. The V end was cut by 7 bases, the J end by 7 bases, with 10 bases between. This CDR3 contains 11 residues. The CDR3 region is CASIPGGGYTF. CDR3 in DNA: TGCGCCAGCATCCCGGGGGGTGGCTACACCTTC.

The chain combines TRBV7-3 with TRBJ2-7, with D possibly matching TRBD2 (6 bases). The V end was cut by 4 bases, the J end by 1 base, with 8 bases between. This CDR3 contains 13 residues. Germline V gene lookup returns CDR1 SGHTA and CDR2 FQGTGA. CDR3: CASSYGGSYEQYF. CDR3 DNA sequence: TGTGCCAGCAGCTATGGGGGGTCCTACGAGCAGTACTTC.

This CDR3 is CASGFGGADTGELFF. DNA for the CDR3: TGTGCTAGTGGTTTTGGGGGGGCGGACACCGGGGAGCTGTTTTTT. The rearrangement links TRBV12-5 to TRBJ2-2; D might be TRBD2 (7 bases). V was clipped by 3 bases and J by 3 bases, with 11 bases between them. Germline CDR1 is LGHNT and CDR2 is FRNRAP. The CDR3 has 15 amino acids.